One and the same sample provided the 24 T cell receptor beta chains below, sequenced in a study of CD8+CD57+ T cells in acquired aplastic anemia. Profiles of TCR beta VDJ and CDR3 were generated from a genomic DNA template. From the reads, TCRdb called clonotypes with MiXCR, one entry per CDR3 protein. The sample consists of 250,000 to 300,000 distinct CDR3 sequences, around 60% of them appearing once. Specimen: sorted CD4+, CD8+, or CD8+CD57+ T cells (not recorded which) from PBMCs. The receptors were sampled from a human donor with severe aplastic anemia or a healthy control (not recorded which).

The chain uses TRBV6-4 and TRBJ2-1; D may match TRBD1 or TRBD2 (6 bases each). The CDR3 covers 16 residues. CDR1 is MRHNA and CDR2 is SNTAGT in the germline V gene. Deletions cut 6 bases from V and 1 base from J, with 16 bases between. The CDR3 DNA reads as TGTGCCAGCAGCCACGAGGGGGGCGGTTCCTACAATGAGCAGTTCTTC. The encoded protein is CASSHEGGGSYNEQFF.

With regard to this clonotype: No conserved phenylalanine or tryptophan is present at the end of the CDR3, so a read error is the likely explanation. The chain recombines TRBV12-3 or TRBV12-4 with TRBJ1-1, with D unresolved. Trimming stripped 7 bases from V and 6 bases from J, with 12 bases between. The CDR3 is 12 residues long. CDR3 DNA: TGTGCCAGCAAACATGTGAGTGCTGAAGCTTTCGTT. Its translation: CASKHVSAEAFV.

V usage is TRBV14 and J usage is TRBJ2-7; D might be TRBD2 (5 bases). The length of the CDR3 is 13 residues. V was cut by 4 bases and J by 7 bases, with 14 bases left in between. CDR1 and CDR2 (germline): SGHDN, FVKESK. CDR3 region: CASSPFSTGEQYF. As DNA, the CDR3 is TGTGCCAGCAGCCCATTCTCAACGGGGGAGCAGTACTTC.

The chain combines TRBV29-1 with TRBJ2-7; D ambiguous. V was shortened by 5 bases and J by 6 bases, with 14 bases between the two germline ends. This CDR3 is built from 12 residues. From germline, CDR1 is SQVTM and CDR2 ANQGSEA. The chain's CDR3 is CSVISGLFEQYF. CDR3 DNA sequence: TGCAGCGTTATATCGGGCCTTTTCGAGCAGTACTTC.

To note about this clonotype: One end of the junction does not line up with germline, which may come from a read error. The J gene is TRBJ1-2, the V gene TRBV12-3 or TRBV12-4; D remains unclear. The CDR3 extends over 13 amino acids. CDR3 sequence reads: CASGLGRLSGYTF. The CDR3 nucleotides are TGTGCCAGCGGTTTAGGACGGCTTTCCGGCTACACCTTC.

The chain couples TRBV6-6 to TRBJ1-2, with a possible D match to TRBD1 (6 bases). From germline, CDR1 is MNHNY and CDR2 SVGAGI (reference sequence). The V end was cut by 8 bases, the J end by 8 bases, with 15 bases between. The CDR3 extends over 12 amino acids. CDR3 sequence: CASLAGAIGYTF. The CDR3 region has the DNA TGTGCCAGCCTGGCGGGGGCGATAGGCTACACCTTC.

This clonotype was counted a single time. J is TRBJ2-3 and V is TRBV7-7; D may be TRBD1 (6 bases). V gave up 6 bases and J gave up 3 bases, with 10 bases separating them. Germline CDR1 and CDR2: SSHAT and FNYEAQ (reference sequence). This CDR3 has 13 residues. CDR3 residues: CASSSQGTDTQYF. In nucleotides, the CDR3 is TGTGCCAGCAGTTCACAGGGAACAGATACGCAGTATTTT.

The J gene is TRBJ2-7, the V gene TRBV7-2; tentative D call: TRBD2 (7 bases). Trimming cost V 1 base and J 3 bases, with 10 bases left between them. This CDR3 has 14 residues. The germline CDR1 and CDR2 sequences are SGHTA and FQGNSA. The CDR3 nucleotides are TGTGCCAGCAGCTTAGTAGGGGGGGGCTACGAGCAGTACTTC. It encodes CASSLVGGGYEQYF. The full variable domain, with the rest looked up from reference TRBV7-2 and TRBJ2-7, is GAGVSQSPSNKVTEKGKDVELRCDPISGHTALYWYRQSLGQGLEFLIYFQGNSAPDKSGLPSDRFSAERTGGSVSTLTIQRTQQEDSAVYLCASSLVGGGYEQYFGPGTRLTVT.

The chain has TRBV20-1 and TRBJ2-1; D is possibly TRBD2 (5 bases). Trimming shortened V by 2 bases and J by 0 bases, and 20 bases separated the two germline ends. The length of the CDR3 is 18 residues. Germline CDR1 and CDR2: DFQATT and SNEGSKA (reference sequence). CDR3 loop: CSARSRGSFRSSYNEQFF. In nucleotides, the CDR3 is TGCAGTGCTAGATCGCGAGGGAGTTTCAGAAGCTCCTACAATGAGCAGTTCTTC.

This clonotype was detected many times. The rearrangement links TRBV6-5 to TRBJ1-6, with 7 nucleotides matching TRBD1. The CDR3 length is 16 residues. The germline gives CDR1 MNHEY, CDR2 SVGAGI. V trimming: 0 bases; J trimming: 7 bases; junction bases outside the gene matches: 6. The CDR3 region is CASSYSRGGRNSPLHF. The CDR3 DNA sequence: TGTGCCAGCAGTTACTCGAGAGGGGGCCGGAATTCACCCCTCCACTTT.

The chain carries TRBV20-1 and TRBJ2-7; D perhaps matches TRBD2 (6 bases). The germline V gene encodes CDR1 DFQATT and CDR2 SNEGSKA (reference sequence). The CDR3 covers 14 residues. Trimming stripped 3 bases from V and 3 bases from J, with 15 bases between. The DNA for the CDR3 is TGCAGTGCTAGTGGCGGGGTCCCCATCTACGAGCAGTACTTC. Translated: CSASGGVPIYEQYF.

The chain uses TRBV7-3 and TRBJ2-1; possibly TRBD2 for D (6 bases). The CDR3 has 13 amino acids. V dropped 4 bases and J dropped 7 bases, with 11 bases sitting between them. In germline, CDR1 is SGHTA, CDR2 FQGTGA. CDR3 in amino acids: CASSSWGDNEQFF. In nucleotides, the CDR3 is TGTGCCAGCAGCTCCTGGGGGGATAATGAGCAGTTCTTC.

This clonotype was seen a few times. The chain employs TRBV15 and TRBJ1-5, with D hard to call. The CDR3 extends over 13 amino acids. Germline values: CDR1 LNHNV, CDR2 YYDKDF (reference sequence). Trimming removed 1 base at V and 7 bases at J, with 8 bases between. CDR3 sequence (DNA): TGTGCCACCAGCAGAGTTGGCGGCCAGCCCCAGCATTTT. Protein sequence: CATSRVGGQPQHF.

The J gene is TRBJ2-7, the V gene TRBV7-2; weak D call: TRBD1 (7 bases). The CDR3 has 15 residues. Between the trimmed V and J ends, which lost 5 bases and 7 bases, there was a span of 21 bases. CDR1 SGHTA and CDR2 FQGNSA come from the germline V gene. This chain's CDR3 is CASSQDRLGGGEQYF. Written as DNA, the CDR3 is TGTGCCAGCAGCCAGGACAGGCTCGGTGGGGGGGAGCAGTACTTC.

The chain has TRBV10-1 and TRBJ1-5; D not certain. With 8 bases removed from V and 3 bases from J, the gap between germline ends came to 14 bases. CDR1 and CDR2 from the germline V gene are WNHNN and SYGVQD (reference sequence). This CDR3 region has 14 residues. The CDR3 is CASGGNFNNQPQHF. The CDR3 nucleotides are TGCGCCAGCGGCGGCAACTTCAACAATCAGCCCCAGCATTTT.

This sequence joins TRBV12-3 or TRBV12-4 and TRBJ2-3, with D possibly TRBD1 on 6 matching bases. This CDR3 region has 11 residues. The germline V and J ends were trimmed by 1 base and 14 bases, with 10 bases remaining between them. Here the CDR3 reads CASSLGGHGYF. CDR3 nucleotide sequence: TGTGCCAGCAGTTTAGGGGGACACGGGTATTTT.

This chain joins TRBV19 and TRBJ2-1, with 9 bases that match TRBD1. From germline, CDR1 is LNHDA and CDR2 SQIVND (reference sequence). With 1 base clipped from V and 9 bases from J, the junction kept 7 bases outside the gene matches. This CDR3 spans 15 amino acids. CDR3 sequence reads: CASSIGGQGTGEQFF. CDR3 sequence (DNA): TGTGCCAGTAGTATAGGGGGACAGGGAACGGGTGAGCAGTTCTTC.

On this clonotype: Germline and junction disagree at one end, which may indicate a read error. J is TRBJ2-7 and V is TRBV7-9; no definite D call. Germline lookup yields CDR1 SEHNR and CDR2 FQNEAQ (reference sequence). This CDR3 region has 14 residues. As DNA, the CDR3 is TGCGCCAGCAGCCAATTGTACGGAGCCTACGAGCAGTACTTC. Its protein product is CASSQLYGAYEQYF.

This rearrangement joins TRBV7-8 to TRBJ2-7, with 11 bases identical to TRBD1. The trim removed 3 bases at V and 6 bases at J, leaving 4 bases unmatched. The length of the CDR3 is 14 residues. Germline assignment: CDR1 SGHVS and CDR2 FQNEAQ. CDR3 residues: CASSFGQGACEQYF. The DNA for the CDR3 is TGTGCCAGCAGCTTCGGACAGGGGGCCTGCGAGCAGTACTTC.

Worth noting for this clonotype: A much larger clonotype is one base distant, so this may be a read error. The rearrangement links TRBV20-1 to TRBJ2-4; 10 nucleotides agree with TRBD1. The CDR3 is 17 residues long. The germline V gene encodes CDR1 DFQATT and CDR2 SNEGSKA (reference sequence). Germline trimming cut 3 bases from V and 3 bases from J; bases unmatched to any gene: 11. CDR3 loop: CSASRTGGELGKNIQYF. The CDR3 DNA reads as TGCAGTGCTAGCCGGACAGGGGGGGAATTAGGCAAAAACATTCAGTACTTC.

The CDR3 sequence: CASSFLGGSTDTQYF. In nucleotides, the CDR3 is TGTGCCAGCAGCTTTCTGGGGGGCTCCACAGATACGCAGTATTTT. V gene TRBV7-9 combines with J gene TRBJ2-3; D tentatively reads TRBD1 or TRBD2 (6 bases each). Germline-derived CDR1 and CDR2 are SEHNR and FQNEAQ (reference sequence). Trimming removed 3 bases at V and 2 bases at J, with 12 bases between. The CDR3 runs 15 residues.

The rearrangement uses TRBV24-1 and TRBJ2-3; unclear D gene. This CDR3 has 14 residues. Looked up from germline, CDR1 is KGHDR and CDR2 is SFDVKD. The V gene lost 4 bases and the J gene lost 2 bases, with 9 bases spanning the gap. The chain's CDR3 is CATSDPRTTDTQYF. For the CDR3, the DNA is TGTGCCACCAGTGACCCGAGGACCACAGATACGCAGTATTTT.

Here the CDR3 DNA reads TGTGCCAGTAGTATAAGGGCATTGGGGAGCAATCAGCCCCAGCATTTT. Translated, it gives CASSIRALGSNQPQHF. The J gene is TRBJ1-5, the V gene TRBV19, with D unresolved. CDR3 length: 16 residues. The ends were cut back, 2 bases at V and 1 base at J, with 12 bases in the middle. CDR1 is LNHDA and CDR2 is SQIVND in the germline V gene (reference sequence).

The rearrangement uses TRBV5-6 and TRBJ1-6, with a possible D match to TRBD1 (5 bases). This CDR3 is built from 15 residues. Germline V gene data show CDR1 as SGHDT and CDR2 as YYEEEE. V lost 4 bases and J 7 bases, leaving 15 bases between the germline ends. CDR3 nucleotide sequence: TGTGCCAGCAGCCTCAAGCAGGGTCCGAATTCACCCCTCCACTTT. Encoded protein: CASSLKQGPNSPLHF.